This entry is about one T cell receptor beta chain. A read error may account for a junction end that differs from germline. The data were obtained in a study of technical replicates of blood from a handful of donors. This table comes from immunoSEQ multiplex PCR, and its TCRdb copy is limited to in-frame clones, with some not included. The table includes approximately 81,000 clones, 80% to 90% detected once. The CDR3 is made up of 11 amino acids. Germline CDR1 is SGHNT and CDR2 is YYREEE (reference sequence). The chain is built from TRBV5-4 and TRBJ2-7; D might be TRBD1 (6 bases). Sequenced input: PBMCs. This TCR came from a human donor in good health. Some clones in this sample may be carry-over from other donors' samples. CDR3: CASGNRDEQCF. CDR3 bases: TGTGCCAGCGGTAACAGGGACGAGCAGTGCTTC.